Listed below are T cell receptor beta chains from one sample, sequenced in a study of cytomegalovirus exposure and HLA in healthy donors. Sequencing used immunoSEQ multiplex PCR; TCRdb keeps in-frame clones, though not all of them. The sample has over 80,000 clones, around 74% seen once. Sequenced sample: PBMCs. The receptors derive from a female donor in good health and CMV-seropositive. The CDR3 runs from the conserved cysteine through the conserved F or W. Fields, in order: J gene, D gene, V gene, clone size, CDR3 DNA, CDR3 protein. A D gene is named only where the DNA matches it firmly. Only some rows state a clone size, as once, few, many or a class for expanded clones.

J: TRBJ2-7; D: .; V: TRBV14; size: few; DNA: TGTGCCAGCAGCCGACTCCCAGTTATACATCCCTACGAGCAGTACTTC; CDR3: CASSRLPVIHPYEQYF
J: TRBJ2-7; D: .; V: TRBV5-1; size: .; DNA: TGCGCCAGCAGCTTTGGGGGGGCCCGGGCGGCCTACGAGCAGTACTTC; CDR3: CASSFGGARAAYEQYF
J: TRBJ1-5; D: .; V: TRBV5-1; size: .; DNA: TGCGCCAGCAGCGTTGGAGATGGTCAGCCCCAGCATTTT; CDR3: CASSVGDGQPQHF
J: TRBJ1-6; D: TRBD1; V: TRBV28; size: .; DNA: TGTGCCAGCATAGACAGGGGGCGATCACCCCTCCACTTT; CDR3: CASIDRGRSPLHF
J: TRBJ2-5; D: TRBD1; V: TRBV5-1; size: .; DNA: TGCGCCAGCAGCCTTGTTCCGGGGACAGGGGGAGGAGAGACCCAGTACTTC; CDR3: CASSLVPGTGGGETQYF
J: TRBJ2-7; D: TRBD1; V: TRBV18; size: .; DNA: TGTGCCAGCTCCTCCGGACAGGGGAGATCTGAGCAGTACTTC; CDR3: CASSSGQGRSEQYF
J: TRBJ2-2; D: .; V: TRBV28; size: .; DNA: TGTGCCACGCAGCAGGCAATGAACACCGGGGAGCTGTTTTTT; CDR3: CATQQAMNTGELFF
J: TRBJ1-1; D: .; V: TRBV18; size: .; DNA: TGTGCCAGCTCACCAGTCACAGGGTTTGCTTTCTTT; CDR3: CASSPVTGFAFF
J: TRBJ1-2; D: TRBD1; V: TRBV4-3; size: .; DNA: TGCGCCAGCAGCCAAGATGACAGGGCCAACTATGGCTACACCTTC; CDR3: CASSQDDRANYGYTF
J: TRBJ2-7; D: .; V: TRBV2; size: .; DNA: TGTGCCAGCAGTGAAGACAGGCTACCTCCCTACGAGCAGTACTTC; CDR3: CASSEDRLPPYEQYF
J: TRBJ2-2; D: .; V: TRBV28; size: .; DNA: TGTGCCAGCAGTTTAGGCAGGGTAGGCACCGGGGAGCTGTTTTTT; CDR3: CASSLGRVGTGELFF
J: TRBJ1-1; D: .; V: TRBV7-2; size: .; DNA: TGTGCCAGCAGCGTCCAGGGCCTCAAGAACACTGAAGCTTTCTTT; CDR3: CASSVQGLKNTEAFF
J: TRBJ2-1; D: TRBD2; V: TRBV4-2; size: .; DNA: TGTGCCAGCAGCGATAGCGGGGGGGCGATGAATGAGCAGTTCTTC; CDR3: CASSDSGGAMNEQFF
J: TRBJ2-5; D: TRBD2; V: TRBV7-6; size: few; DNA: TGTGCCAGCAGCTTTAGGGGCCCCTGGGCGGGAGGGGAGACCCAGTACTTC; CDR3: CASSFRGPWAGGETQYF
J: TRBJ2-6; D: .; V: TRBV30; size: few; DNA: TGTGCCTGGAGTAGGGCAGGGGACTCTGGGGCCAACGTCCTGACTTTC; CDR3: CAWSRAGDSGANVLTF
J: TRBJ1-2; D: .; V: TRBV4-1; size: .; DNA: TGCGCCAGCAGCCAAGATCAGGCCGACTATGGCTACACCTTC; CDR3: CASSQDQADYGYTF
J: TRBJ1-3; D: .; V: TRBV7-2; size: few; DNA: TGTGCCAGCAGCTTAGCGGCGGGATTTGGAAACACCATATATTTT; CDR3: CASSLAAGFGNTIYF
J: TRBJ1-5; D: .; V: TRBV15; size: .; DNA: TGTGCCACCAGCAGAGCGGGGTATAGCAATCAGCCCCAGCATTTT; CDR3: CATSRAGYSNQPQHF
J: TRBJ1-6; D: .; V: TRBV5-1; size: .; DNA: TGCGCCAGCAGTGAGAGCTCCTATAATTCACCCCTCCACTTT; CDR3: CASSESSYNSPLHF
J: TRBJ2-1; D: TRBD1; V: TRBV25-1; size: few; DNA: TGTGCCAGCAGTCGTCCCGGGACAGGGAGAAGTGAGCAGTTCTTC; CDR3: CASSRPGTGRSEQFF
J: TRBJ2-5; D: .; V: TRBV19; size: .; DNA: TGTGCCAGCGGTGGGGGGGGCTGGGAGACCCAGTACTTC; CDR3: CASGGGGWETQYF
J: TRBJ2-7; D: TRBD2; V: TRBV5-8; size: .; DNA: TGTGCCAGCAGCTCAAGCTGGACTAGCGCGAACTACGAGCAGTACTTC; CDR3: CASSSSWTSANYEQYF
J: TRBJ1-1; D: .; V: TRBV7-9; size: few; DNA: TGTGCCAGCAGCTTAGTGGCAAACACTGAAGCTTTCTTT; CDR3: CASSLVANTEAFF
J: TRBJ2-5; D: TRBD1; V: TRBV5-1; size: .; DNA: TGCGCCAGCAGCTTGGTCCCGGACAGGGACCAGACCCAGTACTTC; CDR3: CASSLVPDRDQTQYF
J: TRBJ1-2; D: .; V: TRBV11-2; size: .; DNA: TGTGCCAGCAGCATTGGGCCCTATGGCTACACCTTC; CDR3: CASSIGPYGYTF
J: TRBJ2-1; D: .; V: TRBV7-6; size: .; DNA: TGTGCCAGCGTACTTTACGGGGGTCACAATGAGCAGTTCTTC; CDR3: CASVLYGGHNEQFF
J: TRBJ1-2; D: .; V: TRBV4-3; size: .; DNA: TGCGCCAGCAGCCGACAGAGAGATAACTATGGCTACACCTTC; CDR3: CASSRQRDNYGYTF
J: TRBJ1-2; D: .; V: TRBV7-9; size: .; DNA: TGTGCCAGCAGCTCCCCCCGGGTTTCCTATGGCTACACCTTC; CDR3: CASSSPRVSYGYTF
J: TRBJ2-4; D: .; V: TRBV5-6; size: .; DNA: TGTGCCAGCAGTTATTATAGCGGATTTAACGTAGCCAAAAACATTCAGTACTTC; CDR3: CASSYYSGFNVAKNIQYF
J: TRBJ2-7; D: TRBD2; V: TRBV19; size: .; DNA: TGTGCCAGTAGTATAGATCCGCGACTAGCGACCGAGCAGTACTTC; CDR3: CASSIDPRLATEQYF
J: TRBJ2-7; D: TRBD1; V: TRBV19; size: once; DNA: TGTGCCAGTAGTGCTCTCCGGGACAGTACCTACGAGCAGTACTTC; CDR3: CASSALRDSTYEQYF
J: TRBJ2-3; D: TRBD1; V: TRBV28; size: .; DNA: TGTGCCAGCAGTGATCCTGGACAGGACGGAGGATATACGCAGTATTTT; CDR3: CASSDPGQDGGYTQYF
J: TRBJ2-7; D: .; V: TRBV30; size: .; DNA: TGTGCCTGGAGTGTCGGGGTAACCTACGAGCAGTACTTC; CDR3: CAWSVGVTYEQYF
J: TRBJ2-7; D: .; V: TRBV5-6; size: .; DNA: TGTGCCAGCAGCCATATGGGGGGGGCATCCTACGAGCAGTACTTC; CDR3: CASSHMGGASYEQYF
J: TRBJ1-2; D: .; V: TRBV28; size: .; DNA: TGTGCCAGCAGTTGGGGGGGCGCCTATGGCTACACCTTC; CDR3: CASSWGGAYGYTF
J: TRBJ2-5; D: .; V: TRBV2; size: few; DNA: TGTGCCAGCGGCGCGGAGGGTGTAGGGACCCAGTACTTC; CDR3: CASGAEGVGTQYF
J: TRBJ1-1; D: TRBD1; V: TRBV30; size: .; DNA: TGTGCCTGGAGTGTTGGGACAGGTCGTTGGCGTGCTTTCTTT; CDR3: CAWSVGTGRWRAFF
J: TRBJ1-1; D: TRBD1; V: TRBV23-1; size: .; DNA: TGCGCCAGCAGTCAGGAGGGACAGGCCCTTGAAGCTTTCTTT; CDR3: CASSQEGQALEAFF
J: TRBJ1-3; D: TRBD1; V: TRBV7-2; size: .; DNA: TGTGCCAGCGGGGGACAGGGAAACACCATATATTTT; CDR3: CASGGQGNTIYF
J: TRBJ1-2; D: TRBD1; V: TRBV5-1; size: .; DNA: TGCGCCAGCAGCGACAGGGACAGGAGCTCCTATGGCTACACCTTC; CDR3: CASSDRDRSSYGYTF
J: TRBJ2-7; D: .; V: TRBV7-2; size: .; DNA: TGTGCCAGCAGCCCTCGGGATCTAAACCGGTACGAGCAGTACTTC; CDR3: CASSPRDLNRYEQYF
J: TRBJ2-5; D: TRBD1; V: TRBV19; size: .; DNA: TGTGCCAGTAGTATGGGACAGCAAGAGACCCAGTACTTC; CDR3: CASSMGQQETQYF
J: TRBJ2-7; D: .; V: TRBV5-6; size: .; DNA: TGTGCCAGCAGCTTGGTCTCCCAGGGGGGCTACTACGAGCAGTACTTC; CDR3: CASSLVSQGGYYEQYF
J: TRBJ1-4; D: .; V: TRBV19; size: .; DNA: TGTGCCAGTAATTCCGACAGATCTAATGAAAAACTGTTTTTT; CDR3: CASNSDRSNEKLFF
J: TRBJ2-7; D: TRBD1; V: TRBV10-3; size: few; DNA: TGTGCCATCAGGTCGGGACAGGGTAACGAGCAGTACTTC; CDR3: CAIRSGQGNEQYF
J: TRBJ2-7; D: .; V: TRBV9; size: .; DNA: TGTGCCAGCAGCGTACCAGGGTTAGAGGAGCAGTACTTC; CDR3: CASSVPGLEEQYF
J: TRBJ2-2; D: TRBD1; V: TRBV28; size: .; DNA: TGTGCCAGCATGGGCGAACAGGGGGCCGCCGGGGAGCTGTTTTTT; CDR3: CASMGEQGAAGELFF
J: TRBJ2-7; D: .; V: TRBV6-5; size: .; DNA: TGTGCCAGCAGTTACTCGGGGGGTACCTACGAGCAGTACTTC; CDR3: CASSYSGGTYEQYF
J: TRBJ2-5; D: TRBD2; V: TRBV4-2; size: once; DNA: TGTGCCAGCAGCCTGAGTAGCGGGGGGGCCGAGGAGACCCAGTACTTC; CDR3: CASSLSSGGAEETQYF
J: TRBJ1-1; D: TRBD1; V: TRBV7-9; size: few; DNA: TGTGCCAGCAGCTTAAAAGGGACAGGGGTTTACTCTGAAGCTTTCTTT; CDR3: CASSLKGTGVYSEAFF
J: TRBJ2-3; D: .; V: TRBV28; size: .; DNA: TGTGCCAGCAGTTTAGGGGGCCTTACGCAGTATTTT; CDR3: CASSLGGLTQYF
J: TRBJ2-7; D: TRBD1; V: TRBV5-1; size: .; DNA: TGCGCCAGCAGCTTGTCACAGGGGGTAGACGGCTACGAGCAGTACTTC; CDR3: CASSLSQGVDGYEQYF
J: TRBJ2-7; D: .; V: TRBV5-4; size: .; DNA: TGTGCCAGCAGCTTGGGAGGGTACGAGCAGTACTTC; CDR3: CASSLGGYEQYF
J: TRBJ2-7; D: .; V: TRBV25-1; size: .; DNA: TGTGCCAGCAGTGAAAGTCTCGTGCTATACGAGCAGTACTTC; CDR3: CASSESLVLYEQYF
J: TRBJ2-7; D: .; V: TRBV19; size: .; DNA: TGTGCCAGTAGTTTGGCCACCTCCTACGAGCAGTACTTC; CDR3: CASSLATSYEQYF
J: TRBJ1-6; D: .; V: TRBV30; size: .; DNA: TGTGCCTGGAGGTCTGGGTTGGTCAGGGATGCGGAAGGCTCCTATAATTCACCCCTCCACTTT; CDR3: CAWRSGLVRDAEGSYNSPLHF
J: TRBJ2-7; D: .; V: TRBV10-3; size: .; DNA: TGTGCCACAGTTGGGACACGGGACCACGAGCAGTACTTC; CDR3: CATVGTRDHEQYF
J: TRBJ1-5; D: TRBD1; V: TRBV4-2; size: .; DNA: TGTGCCAGCAGCCCCGGGACAGGGGGGTATAGCAATCAGCCCCAGCATTTT; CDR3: CASSPGTGGYSNQPQHF